This T cell receptor beta chain was captured by sequencing in a study of shared clonotypes between healthy human individuals. On the study more broadly: Per-donor plates numbered three CD4 naive, three CD4 memory, two CD8 naive and one CD8 memory.

As concerns this clone: This sample includes further DNA sequences coding for the same CDR3.

Generated by immunoSEQ multiplex PCR, the TCRdb table keeps only in-frame clones and is missing some. Here the sample spans about 2.3 million clones, 92% being singletons. The V end was cut by 6 bases, the J end by 1 base, with 9 bases between. The CDR3 totals 13 residues. Per germline, CDR1 SNHLY and CDR2 FYNNEI. The chain joins TRBV2 to TRBJ1-1; weak D call: TRBD1 (5 bases). Specimen: naive CD4+ T cells from PBMCs. The subset denotes: CD45RA+ positively selected. The receptor was derived from a man younger than 35 in good health. Some clones in this sample may be carry-over from other donors' samples. CDR3 residues: CASRQDRNTEAFF. The CDR3 DNA follows: TGTGCCAGCAGGCAAGACAGGAACACTGAAGCTTTCTTT.